This T cell receptor (beta chain) was sequenced for a study of blood T cell repertoires in COVID-19. Study in general: T cells, B-cell-depleted T cells, or PBMCs provided the cDNA or gDNA that served as material.

This CDR3 is 19 amino acids long. Generated by immunoSEQ multiplex PCR, the TCRdb table keeps only in-frame clones and is missing some. In the table there are 250,000 to 300,000 clones, over 80% of which are singletons. The source material was peripheral blood. The receptor's source is a man between 60 and 75 years old who had recovered from COVID-19. This chain uses TRBV7-5 with TRBJ2-3; the DNA was not compared with TRBD2, the D call given in the table. TRBV7-5 is noted as a pseudogene. This chain's CDR3 is CVRSWVQDSASGRADTQYF. Written as DNA, the CDR3 is TGTGTCAGAAGCTGGGTCCAAGACTCGGCTAGCGGGAGGGCAGATACGCAGTATTTT.